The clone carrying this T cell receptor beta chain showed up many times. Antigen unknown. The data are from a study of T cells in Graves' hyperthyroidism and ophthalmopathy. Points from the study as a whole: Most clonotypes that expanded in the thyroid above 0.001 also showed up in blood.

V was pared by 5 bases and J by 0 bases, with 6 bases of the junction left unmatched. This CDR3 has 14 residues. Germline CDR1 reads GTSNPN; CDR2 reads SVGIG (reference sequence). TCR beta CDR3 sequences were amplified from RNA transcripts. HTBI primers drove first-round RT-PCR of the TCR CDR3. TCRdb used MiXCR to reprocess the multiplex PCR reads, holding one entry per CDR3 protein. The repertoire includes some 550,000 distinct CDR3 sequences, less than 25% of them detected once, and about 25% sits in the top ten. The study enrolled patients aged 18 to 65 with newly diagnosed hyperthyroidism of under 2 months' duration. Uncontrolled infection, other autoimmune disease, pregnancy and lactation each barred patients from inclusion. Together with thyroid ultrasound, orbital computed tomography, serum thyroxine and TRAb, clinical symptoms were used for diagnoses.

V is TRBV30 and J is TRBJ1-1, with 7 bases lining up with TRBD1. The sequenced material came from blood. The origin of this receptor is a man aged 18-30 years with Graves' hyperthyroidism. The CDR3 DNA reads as TGTGCCTGGGATAAGGGACAGATGAACACTGAAGCTTTCTTT. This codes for CAWDKGQMNTEAFF.